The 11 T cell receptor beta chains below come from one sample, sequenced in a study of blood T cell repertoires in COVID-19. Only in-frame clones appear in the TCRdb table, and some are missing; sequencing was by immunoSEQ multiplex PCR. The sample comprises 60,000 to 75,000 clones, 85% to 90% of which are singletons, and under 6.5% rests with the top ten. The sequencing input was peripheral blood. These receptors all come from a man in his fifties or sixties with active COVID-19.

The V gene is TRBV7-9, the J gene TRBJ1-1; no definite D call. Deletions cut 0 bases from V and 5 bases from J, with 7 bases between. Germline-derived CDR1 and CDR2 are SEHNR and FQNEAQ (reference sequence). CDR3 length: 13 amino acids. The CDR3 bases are TGTGCCAGCAGCTTAGCAAAATCGACTGAAGCTTTCTTT. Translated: CASSLAKSTEAFF.

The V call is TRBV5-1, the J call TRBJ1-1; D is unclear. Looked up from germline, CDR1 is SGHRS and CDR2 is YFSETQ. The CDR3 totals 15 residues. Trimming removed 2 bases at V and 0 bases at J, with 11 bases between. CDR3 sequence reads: CASSLIGILNTEAFF. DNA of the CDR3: TGCGCCAGCAGCTTAATTGGCATACTGAACACTGAAGCTTTCTTT.

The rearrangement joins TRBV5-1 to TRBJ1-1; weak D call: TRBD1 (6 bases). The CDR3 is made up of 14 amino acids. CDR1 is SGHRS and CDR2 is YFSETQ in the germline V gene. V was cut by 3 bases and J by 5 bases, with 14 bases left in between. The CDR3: CASSSWTVGTEAFF. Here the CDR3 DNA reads TGCGCCAGCAGCTCCTGGACAGTCGGGACTGAAGCTTTCTTT.

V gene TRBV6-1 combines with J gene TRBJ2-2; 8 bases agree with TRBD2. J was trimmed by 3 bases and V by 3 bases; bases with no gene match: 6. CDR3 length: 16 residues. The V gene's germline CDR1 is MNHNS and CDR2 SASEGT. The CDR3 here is CASSDLLAGDTGELFF. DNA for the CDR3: TGTGCCAGCAGTGATCTTCTAGCGGGCGACACCGGGGAGCTGTTTTTT.

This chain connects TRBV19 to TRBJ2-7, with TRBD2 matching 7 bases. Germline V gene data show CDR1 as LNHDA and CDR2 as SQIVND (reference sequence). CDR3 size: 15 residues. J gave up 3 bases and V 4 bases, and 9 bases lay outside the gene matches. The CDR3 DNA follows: TGTGCCAGTAGTACCTCCGGGGGGTCATACTACGAGCAGTACTTC. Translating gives CASSTSGGSYYEQYF.

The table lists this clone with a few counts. CDR3 protein: CASSLISGTGPHEQYF. CDR3 bases: TGTGCCAGCAGCTTAATATCCGGTACAGGGCCTCACGAGCAGTACTTC. The chain has TRBV7-2 and TRBJ2-7, with D possibly TRBD1 on 6 matching bases. The germline CDR1 and CDR2 sequences are SGHTA and FQGNSA. The germline V and J ends were trimmed by 2 bases and 5 bases, with 19 bases remaining between them. The CDR3 spans 16 residues.

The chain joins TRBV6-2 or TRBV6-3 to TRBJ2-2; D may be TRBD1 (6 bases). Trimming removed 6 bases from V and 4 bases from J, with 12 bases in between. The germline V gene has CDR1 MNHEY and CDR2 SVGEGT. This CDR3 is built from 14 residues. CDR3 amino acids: CASSLQGRTGELFF. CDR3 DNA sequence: TGTGCCAGCAGCCTCCAGGGGCGCACCGGGGAGCTGTTTTTT.

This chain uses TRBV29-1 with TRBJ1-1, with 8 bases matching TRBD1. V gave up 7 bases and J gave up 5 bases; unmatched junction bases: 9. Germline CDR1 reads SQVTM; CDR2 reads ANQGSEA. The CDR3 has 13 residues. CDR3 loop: CSAGGREGTEAFF. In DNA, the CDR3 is TGCAGCGCAGGGGGCAGGGAAGGAACTGAAGCTTTCTTT.

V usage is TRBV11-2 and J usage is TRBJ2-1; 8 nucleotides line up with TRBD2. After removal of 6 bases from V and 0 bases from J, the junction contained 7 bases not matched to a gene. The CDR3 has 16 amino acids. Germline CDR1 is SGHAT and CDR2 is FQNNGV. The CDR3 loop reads CASSILAGSSYNEQFF. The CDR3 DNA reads TGTGCCAGCAGTATTTTAGCGGGGTCCTCCTACAATGAGCAGTTCTTC.

The CDR3 is CASSPDLDRAETQYF. CDR3 DNA sequence: TGTGCCAGCAGCCCAGATTTAGACAGGGCAGAGACCCAGTACTTC. V and J are TRBV5-4 and TRBJ2-5, with 7 bases fitting TRBD1. The trim removed 4 bases at V and 4 bases at J, leaving 10 bases unmatched. In germline, CDR1 is SGHNT, CDR2 YYREEE (reference sequence). CDR3 size: 15 residues.

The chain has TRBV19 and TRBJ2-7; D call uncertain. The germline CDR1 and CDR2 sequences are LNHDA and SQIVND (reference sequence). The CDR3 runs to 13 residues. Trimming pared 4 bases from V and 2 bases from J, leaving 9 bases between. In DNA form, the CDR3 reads TGTGCCAGTAGTACACGGTATACCTACGAGCAGTACTTC. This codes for CASSTRYTYEQYF.